The present T cell receptor (beta chain) was sequenced within a study of blood T cell repertoires in COVID-19. Background on the study: There were acute and convalescent COVID-19 samples, and they came from the United States, Italy and Spain. From T cells, B-cell-depleted T cells, or PBMCs came the material, which was cDNA or gDNA.

Clones were sequenced by immunoSEQ multiplex PCR, and TCRdb holds only the in-frame ones, with some missing. The sample has a few hundred thousand clones, 88% seen once. This clone occurred a few times. Germline V lookup: CDR1 LGHDT, CDR2 YNNKEL (reference sequence). The CDR3 is 15 amino acids. V shed 4 bases and J shed 6 bases, with 15 bases lying between them. This TCR derives from a woman in her fifties or sixties with acute COVID-19. The sequencing input was PBMCs or T cells enriched from blood (not recorded which). The gene calls are TRBV3-1 (or the pseudogene TRBV3-2) and TRBJ1-4; D gene unclear. The CDR3 bases are TGTGCCAGCAGCCCTGAACGACTACGGTATGAAAAACTGTTTTTT. It yields the protein CASSPERLRYEKLFF.